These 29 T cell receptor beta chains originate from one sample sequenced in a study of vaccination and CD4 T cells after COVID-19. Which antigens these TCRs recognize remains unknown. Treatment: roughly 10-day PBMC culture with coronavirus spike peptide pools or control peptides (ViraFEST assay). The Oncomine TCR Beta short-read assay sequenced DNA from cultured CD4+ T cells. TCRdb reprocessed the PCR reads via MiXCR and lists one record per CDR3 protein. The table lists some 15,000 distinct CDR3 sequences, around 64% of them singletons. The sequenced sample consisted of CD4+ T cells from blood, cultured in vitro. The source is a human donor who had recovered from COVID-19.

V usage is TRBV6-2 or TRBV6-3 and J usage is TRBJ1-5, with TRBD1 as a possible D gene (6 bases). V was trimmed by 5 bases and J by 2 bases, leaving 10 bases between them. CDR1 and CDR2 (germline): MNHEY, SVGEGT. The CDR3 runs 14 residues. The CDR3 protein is CASSRYRGNQPQHF. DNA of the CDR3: TGTGCCAGCAGTCGTTACAGGGGCAATCAGCCCCAGCATTTT.

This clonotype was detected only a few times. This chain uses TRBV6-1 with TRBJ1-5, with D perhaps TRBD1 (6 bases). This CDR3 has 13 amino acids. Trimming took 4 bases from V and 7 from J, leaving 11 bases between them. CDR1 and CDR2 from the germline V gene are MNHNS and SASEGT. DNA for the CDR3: TGTGCCAGCAGTGCTGACAGGCAGCAGCCCCAGCATTTT. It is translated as CASSADRQQPQHF.

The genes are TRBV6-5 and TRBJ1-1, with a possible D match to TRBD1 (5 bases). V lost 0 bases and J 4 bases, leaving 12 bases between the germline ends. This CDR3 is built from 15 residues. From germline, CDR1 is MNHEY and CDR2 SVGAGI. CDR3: CASSYSGGVGTEAFF. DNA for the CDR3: TGTGCCAGCAGTTACTCTGGGGGGGTGGGCACTGAAGCTTTCTTT.

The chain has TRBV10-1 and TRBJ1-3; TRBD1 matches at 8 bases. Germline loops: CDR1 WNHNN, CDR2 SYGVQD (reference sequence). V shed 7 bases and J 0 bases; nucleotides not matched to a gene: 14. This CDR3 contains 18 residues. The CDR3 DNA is TGCGCCAGCAAGGAGCCCCAAGGAACAGGGGGCTCTGGAAACACCATATATTTT. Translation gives CASKEPQGTGGSGNTIYF.

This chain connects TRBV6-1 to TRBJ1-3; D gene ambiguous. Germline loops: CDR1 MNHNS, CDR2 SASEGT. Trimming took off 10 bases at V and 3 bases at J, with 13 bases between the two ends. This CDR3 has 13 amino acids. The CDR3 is CAKDPWGGNTIYF. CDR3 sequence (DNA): TGTGCCAAGGACCCCTGGGGTGGAAACACCATATATTTT.

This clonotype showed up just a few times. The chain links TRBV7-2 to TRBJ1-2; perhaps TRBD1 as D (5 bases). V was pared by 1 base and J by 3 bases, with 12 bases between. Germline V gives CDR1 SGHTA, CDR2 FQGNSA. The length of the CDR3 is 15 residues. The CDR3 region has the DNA TGTGCCAGCAGCTTAGTTGGGGGTAGGGACTATGGCTACACCTTC. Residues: CASSLVGGRDYGYTF. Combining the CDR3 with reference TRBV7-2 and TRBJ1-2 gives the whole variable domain GAGVSQSPSNKVTEKGKDVELRCDPISGHTALYWYRQSLGQGLEFLIYFQGNSAPDKSGLPSDRFSAERTGGSVSTLTIQRTQQEDSAVYLCASSLVGGRDYGYTFGSGTRLTVV.

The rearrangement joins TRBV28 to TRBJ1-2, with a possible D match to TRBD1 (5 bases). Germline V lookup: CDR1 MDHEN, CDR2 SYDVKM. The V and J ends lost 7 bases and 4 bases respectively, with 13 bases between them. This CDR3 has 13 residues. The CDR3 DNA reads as TGTGCCAGCACGACTGACAGCTTCTATGGCTACACCTTC. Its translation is CASTTDSFYGYTF.

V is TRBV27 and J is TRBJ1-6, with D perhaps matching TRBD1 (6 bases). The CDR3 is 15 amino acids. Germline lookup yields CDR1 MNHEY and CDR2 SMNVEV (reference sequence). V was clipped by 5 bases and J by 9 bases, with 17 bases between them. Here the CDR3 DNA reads TGTGCCAGCAGTGAAGACAGGATACGCGTTTCACCCCTCCACTTT. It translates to CASSEDRIRVSPLHF.

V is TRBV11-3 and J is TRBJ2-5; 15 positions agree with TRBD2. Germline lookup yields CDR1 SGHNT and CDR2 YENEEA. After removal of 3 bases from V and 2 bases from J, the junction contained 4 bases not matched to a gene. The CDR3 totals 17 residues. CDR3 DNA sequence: TGTGCCAGCAGCTTCTCAGGACTAGCGGGGGGGCAAGAGACCCAGTACTTC. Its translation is CASSFSGLAGGQETQYF.

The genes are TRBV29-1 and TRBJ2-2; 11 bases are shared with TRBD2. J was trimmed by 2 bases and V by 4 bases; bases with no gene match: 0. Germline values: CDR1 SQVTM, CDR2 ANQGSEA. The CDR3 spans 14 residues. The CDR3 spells CSVGLAGNTGELFF. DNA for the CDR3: TGCAGCGTTGGACTAGCGGGAAACACCGGGGAGCTGTTTTTT.

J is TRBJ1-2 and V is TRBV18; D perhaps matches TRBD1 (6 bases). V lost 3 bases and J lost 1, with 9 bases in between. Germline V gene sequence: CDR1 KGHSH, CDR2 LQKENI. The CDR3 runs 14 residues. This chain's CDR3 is CASSPTGDNYGYTF. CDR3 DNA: TGTGCCAGCTCACCGACAGGCGATAACTATGGCTACACCTTC.

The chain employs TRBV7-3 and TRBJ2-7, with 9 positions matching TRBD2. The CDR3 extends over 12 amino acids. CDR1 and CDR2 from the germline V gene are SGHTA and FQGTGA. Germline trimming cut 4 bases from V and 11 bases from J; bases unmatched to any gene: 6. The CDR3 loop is CASSYGTSTKYF. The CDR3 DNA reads TGTGCCAGCAGCTATGGGACTAGCACGAAGTACTTC.

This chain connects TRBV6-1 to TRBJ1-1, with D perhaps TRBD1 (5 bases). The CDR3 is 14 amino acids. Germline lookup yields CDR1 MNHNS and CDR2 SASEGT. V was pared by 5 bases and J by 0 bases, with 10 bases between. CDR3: CASSIGTLNTEAFF. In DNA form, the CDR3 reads TGTGCCAGCAGTATAGGGACGTTGAACACTGAAGCTTTCTTT.

CDR3 loop: CASSYKRGGTDTQYF. As DNA, the CDR3 is TGTGCCAGCAGTTACAAGCGGGGGGGCACAGATACGCAGTATTTT. The chain recombines TRBV6-5 with TRBJ2-3, with 9 bases lining up with TRBD2. This CDR3 has 15 amino acids. V shed 2 bases, J shed 1 base, and the junction held 1 base outside the gene matches. Germline values: CDR1 MNHEY, CDR2 SVGAGI.

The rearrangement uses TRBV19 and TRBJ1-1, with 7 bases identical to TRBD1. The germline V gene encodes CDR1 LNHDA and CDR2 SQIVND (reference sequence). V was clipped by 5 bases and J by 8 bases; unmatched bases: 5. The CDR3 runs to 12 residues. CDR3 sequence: CASSPRDREAFF. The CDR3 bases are TGTGCCAGTAGTCCCCGGGACAGAGAAGCTTTCTTT.

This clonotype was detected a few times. The CDR3 DNA follows: TGTGCCAGCAGCTCCGGGACAGAGGGAGGCTACACCTTC. Protein product: CASSSGTEGGYTF. The rearrangement links TRBV7-9 to TRBJ1-2, with 7 nucleotides matching TRBD1. The V segment lost 4 bases and the J segment 8 bases; nucleotides outside the gene matches: 7. This CDR3 comprises 13 residues. The germline V gene has CDR1 SEHNR and CDR2 FQNEAQ (reference sequence).

The CDR3 region is CASSLGSGGTEAFF. CDR3 bases: TGTGCCAGCAGCTTAGGAAGCGGGGGCACTGAAGCTTTCTTT. V usage is TRBV7-2 and J usage is TRBJ1-1, with a tentative D call TRBD1 (5 bases). Germline V lookup: CDR1 SGHTA, CDR2 FQGNSA. Trimming removed 1 base at V and 4 bases at J, with 10 bases between. This CDR3 has 14 residues. The full variable domain, with the rest looked up from reference TRBV7-2 and TRBJ1-1, is GAGVSQSPSNKVTEKGKDVELRCDPISGHTALYWYRQSLGQGLEFLIYFQGNSAPDKSGLPSDRFSAERTGGSVSTLTIQRTQQEDSAVYLCASSLGSGGTEAFFGQGTRLTVV.

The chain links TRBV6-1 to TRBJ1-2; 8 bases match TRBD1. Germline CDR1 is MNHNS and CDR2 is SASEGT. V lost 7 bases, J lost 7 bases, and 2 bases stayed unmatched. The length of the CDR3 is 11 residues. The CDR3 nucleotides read TGTGCCAGCAAGGACAGGGTTGGCTACACCTTC. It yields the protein CASKDRVGYTF.

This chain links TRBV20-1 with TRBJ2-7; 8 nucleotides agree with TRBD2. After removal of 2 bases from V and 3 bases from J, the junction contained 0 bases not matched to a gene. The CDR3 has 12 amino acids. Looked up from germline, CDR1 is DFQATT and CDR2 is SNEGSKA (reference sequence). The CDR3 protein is CSARLAGYEQYF. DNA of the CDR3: TGCAGTGCTAGACTAGCGGGCTACGAGCAGTACTTC.

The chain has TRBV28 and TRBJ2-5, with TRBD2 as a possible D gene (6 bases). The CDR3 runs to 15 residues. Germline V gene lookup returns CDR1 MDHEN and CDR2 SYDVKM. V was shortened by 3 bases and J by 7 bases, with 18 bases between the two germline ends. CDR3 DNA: TGTGCCAGCAGTTTCCAACGACTAGGTGATATGACCCAGTACTTC. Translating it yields CASSFQRLGDMTQYF.

The CDR3 DNA reads TGTGCCAGCAGTGTTGGTGATTCACCCCTCCACTTT. This sequence encodes CASSVGDSPLHF. The chain links TRBV6-1 to TRBJ1-6; D is uncertain. Germline V lookup: CDR1 MNHNS, CDR2 SASEGT. V shed 4 bases and J shed 8 bases, with 6 bases lying between them. This CDR3 contains 12 residues.

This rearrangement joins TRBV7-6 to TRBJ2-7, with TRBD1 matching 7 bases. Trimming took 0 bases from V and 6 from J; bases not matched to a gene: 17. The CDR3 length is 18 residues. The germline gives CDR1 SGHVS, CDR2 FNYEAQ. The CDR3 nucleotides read TGTGCCAGCAGCTTAGCGCTTTCAGGGACAGCGCGATCGGGCGAGCAGTACTTC. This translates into CASSLALSGTARSGEQYF.

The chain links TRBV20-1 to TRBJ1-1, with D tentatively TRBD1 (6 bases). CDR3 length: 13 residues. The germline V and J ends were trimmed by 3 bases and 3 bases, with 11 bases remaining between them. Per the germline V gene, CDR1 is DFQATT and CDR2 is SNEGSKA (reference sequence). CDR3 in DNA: TGCAGTGCTAGTAGGGGGGGGTACACTGAAGCTTTCTTT. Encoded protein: CSASRGGYTEAFF.

The CDR3: CASSTSGTGSYGYTF. The CDR3, as DNA: TGTGCCAGTAGTACCTCAGGGACAGGGAGCTATGGCTACACCTTC. The rearrangement joins TRBV19 to TRBJ1-2, with 9 bases fitting TRBD1. This CDR3 has 15 residues. Germline V lookup: CDR1 LNHDA, CDR2 SQIVND (reference sequence). Germline trimming cut 4 bases from V and 4 bases from J; bases unmatched to any gene: 7.

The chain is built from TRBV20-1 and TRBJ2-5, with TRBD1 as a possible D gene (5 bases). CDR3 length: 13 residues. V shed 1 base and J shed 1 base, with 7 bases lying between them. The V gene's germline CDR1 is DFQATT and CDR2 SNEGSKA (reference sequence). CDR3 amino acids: CSARVGAQETQYF. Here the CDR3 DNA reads TGCAGTGCTAGAGTAGGGGCCCAAGAGACCCAGTACTTC.

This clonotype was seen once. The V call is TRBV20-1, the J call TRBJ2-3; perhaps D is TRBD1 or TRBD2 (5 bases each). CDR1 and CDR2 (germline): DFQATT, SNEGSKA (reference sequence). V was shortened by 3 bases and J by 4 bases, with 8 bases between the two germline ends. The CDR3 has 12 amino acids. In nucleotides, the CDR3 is TGCAGTGCTAGGAGAGGGGCAGATACGCAGTATTTT. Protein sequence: CSARRGADTQYF.

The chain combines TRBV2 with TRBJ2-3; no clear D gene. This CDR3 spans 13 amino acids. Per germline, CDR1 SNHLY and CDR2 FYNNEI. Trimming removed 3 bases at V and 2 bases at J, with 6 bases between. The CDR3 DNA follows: TGTGCCAGCAGTGAGGGTGCCACAGATACGCAGTATTTT. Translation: CASSEGATDTQYF.

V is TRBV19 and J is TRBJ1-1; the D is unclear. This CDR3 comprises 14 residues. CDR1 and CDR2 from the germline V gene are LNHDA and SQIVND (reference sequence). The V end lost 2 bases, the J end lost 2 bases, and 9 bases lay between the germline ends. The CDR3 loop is CASSIWTDNTEAFF. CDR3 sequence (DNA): TGTGCCAGTAGTATATGGACCGATAACACTGAAGCTTTCTTT.

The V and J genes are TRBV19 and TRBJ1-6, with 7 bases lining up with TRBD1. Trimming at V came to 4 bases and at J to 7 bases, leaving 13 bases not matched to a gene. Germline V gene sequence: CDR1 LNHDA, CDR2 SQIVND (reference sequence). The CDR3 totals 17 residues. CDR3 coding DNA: TGTGCCAGTAGTACAATCAAGACAGGGAATAGCAATTCACCCCTCCACTTT. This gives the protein CASSTIKTGNSNSPLHF.